This T cell receptor (beta chain) was observed in a study of blood T cell repertoires in COVID-19. The table came from immunoSEQ multiplex PCR; TCRdb's copy has only in-frame clones and leaves some out. The sample records around 160,000 clones, approximately 87% being singletons. Sequenced material: PBMCs or T cells enriched from blood (not recorded which). This TCR was sampled from a woman in her 30s with acute COVID-19.

This chain's CDR3 is CASSIGGDPRPQHF. The CDR3, as DNA: TGTGCCAGTAGTATAGGGGGCGACCCCAGGCCCCAGCATTTT. V is TRBV19 and J is TRBJ1-5, with D possibly being TRBD1 (5 bases). Deletions cut 1 base from V and 9 bases from J, with 13 bases between. The CDR3 sequence is 14 residues long. CDR1 LNHDA and CDR2 SQIVND come from the germline V gene (reference sequence).